The present T cell receptor beta chain was sequenced within a study of early T cells in non-severe SARS-CoV-2 infection. TCRdb fed the 5' RACE reads into MiXCR, producing one record per CDR3 protein. The sample has around 53,000 distinct CDR3 sequences, about 12% seen once; the top ten hold about 2.7%. CDR3 length: 15 residues. Per germline, CDR1 MNHEY and CDR2 SVGAGI. V lost 0 bases and J lost 2, with 11 bases in between. The sequence derives from an adult who was a healthcare worker with PCR-confirmed SARS-CoV-2 infection or an uninfected control (not recorded which). This chain uses TRBV6-5 with TRBJ2-7; no reliable D call. The sample consisted of whole blood, taken at baseline. The CDR3 sequence: CASSYSKTVPYEQYF. CDR3 nucleotides: TGTGCCAGCAGTTACTCGAAAACAGTCCCCTACGAGCAGTACTTC.